Below are 24 T cell receptor beta chains sequenced from a single sample in a study of human T cells and chemical hapten exposure. TCRdb used MiXCR to reprocess the RACE reads, holding one entry per CDR3 protein. Of roughly 100,000 distinct CDR3 sequences in the sample, around 10% were seen once. Regarding time point: pre-sensitization, week 0. Regarding treatment: therapeutic diphenylcyclopropenone sensitization with weekly scalp DPC. Material: whole blood, obtained in connection with sensitization to the hapten diphenylcyclopropenone (DPC). These receptors came from a woman aged 45-59 years with alopecia areata. Some clones in this sample may be carry-over from other donors' samples.

The chain is built from TRBV20-1 and TRBJ2-1; 8 nucleotides align to TRBD2. The ends lost 3 bases at V and 1 base at J; junction bases unmatched: 14. Germline V gene data show CDR1 as DFQATT and CDR2 as SNEGSKA (reference sequence). The CDR3 has 18 residues. The CDR3 DNA reads as TGCAGTGCTAGGTCCTACTTGACCTTAGCGGGGTCCTACAATGAGCAGTTCTTC. Residues: CSARSYLTLAGSYNEQFF.

The V and J genes are TRBV3-1 and TRBJ2-5, with 11 bases fitting TRBD2. Per germline, CDR1 LGHDT and CDR2 YNNKEL (reference sequence). The trim removed 4 bases at V and 5 bases at J, leaving 6 bases unmatched. The CDR3 totals 15 residues. The CDR3 nucleotides are TGTGCCAGCAGCCGTAGCGGGAGGGCCTTGGAGACCCAGTACTTC. It encodes CASSRSGRALETQYF.

This clonotype showed up many times. The chain uses TRBV5-1 and TRBJ1-2; tentative D call: TRBD1 (6 bases). Between the trimmed V and J ends, which lost 3 bases and 7 bases, there was a span of 19 bases. Germline V lookup: CDR1 SGHRS, CDR2 YFSETQ. This CDR3 contains 15 residues. CDR3 nucleotides: TGCGCCAGCAGCTACGGAGCCTCCAGGGGCAGTGGCTACACCTTC. This translates into CASSYGASRGSGYTF. Full variable domain (outside the CDR3, taken from reference TRBV5-1 and TRBJ1-2): KAGVTQTPRYLIKTRGQQVTLSCSPISGHRSVSWYQQTPGQGLQFLFEYFSETQRNKGNFPGRFSGRQFSNSRSEMNVSTLELGDSALYLCASSYGASRGSGYTFGSGTRLTVV.

This clonotype was seen a few times. The rearrangement joins TRBV7-6 to TRBJ2-1, with 7 bases that match TRBD2. Germline V gene data show CDR1 as SGHVS and CDR2 as FNYEAQ. The CDR3 has 17 amino acids. V was pared by 3 bases and J by 1 base, with 9 bases of the junction left unmatched. The CDR3 region has the DNA TGTGCCAGCAGCTTGCGCGGGAGTACGAAGTCCTACAATGAGCAGTTCTTC. Its protein product is CASSLRGSTKSYNEQFF.

The chain employs TRBV28 and TRBJ2-7, with unresolved D. Germline-derived CDR1 and CDR2 are MDHEN and SYDVKM. V lost 5 bases to trimming and J lost 0 bases, with 11 bases between them. The CDR3 is 14 amino acids. The CDR3 coding sequence is TGTGCCAGCAGTCTACTTTTGCCCTCCTACGAGCAGTACTTC. Its protein product is CASSLLLPSYEQYF.

This clonotype was picked up a small number of times. This chain uses TRBV6-2 or TRBV6-3 with TRBJ1-1; D remains ambiguous. The V end lost 2 bases, the J end lost 6 bases, and 13 bases lay between the germline ends. CDR1 MNHEY and CDR2 SVGEGT come from the germline V gene. The CDR3 is 14 amino acids. In DNA form, the CDR3 reads TGTGCCAGCAGTTACCGCGAAGGCGTCGCTGAAGCTTTCTTT. Residues: CASSYREGVAEAFF.

This clonotype was seen a few times. This CDR3 is CAISESMENEQFF. The CDR3 DNA reads TGTGCCATCAGTGAGTCGATGGAGAATGAGCAGTTCTTC. The V call is TRBV10-3, the J call TRBJ2-1, with D hard to call. This CDR3 has 13 residues. CDR1 is ENHRY and CDR2 is SYGVKD in the germline V gene. V shed 0 bases and J shed 7 bases, with 7 bases lying between them.

J is TRBJ2-7 and V is TRBV7-9; D remains unclear. The CDR3 sequence is 12 residues long. Deletions cut 5 bases from V and 3 bases from J, with 8 bases between. From germline, CDR1 is SEHNR and CDR2 FQNEAQ (reference sequence). CDR3 sequence reads: CASSRTGYEQYF. DNA of the CDR3: TGTGCCAGCAGCCGAACGGGCTACGAGCAGTACTTC.

Only a few counts were recorded for this clonotype. V gene TRBV10-3 combines with J gene TRBJ1-1; D ambiguous. The germline V gene encodes CDR1 ENHRY and CDR2 SYGVKD. V was cut by 7 bases and J by 0 bases, with 18 bases left in between. The CDR3 spans 16 residues. The CDR3 region has the DNA TGTGCCATCACCCAGGCTAGCCCCCGGCTGAACACTGAAGCTTTCTTT. Protein product: CAITQASPRLNTEAFF.

This clonotype was found a few times. The V and J genes are TRBV11-2 and TRBJ2-1; D remains ambiguous. From germline, CDR1 is SGHAT and CDR2 FQNNGV. The CDR3 loop spans 14 amino acids. Trimming cost V 0 bases and J 5 bases, with 8 bases left between them. The CDR3 reads CASSLERHNNEQFF. CDR3 DNA sequence: TGTGCCAGCAGCTTAGAAAGGCACAACAATGAGCAGTTCTTC. Full variable domain (outside the CDR3, taken from reference TRBV11-2 and TRBJ2-1): EAGVAQSPRYKIIEKRQSVAFWCNPISGHATLYWYQQILGQGPKLLIQFQNNGVVDDSQLPKDRFSAERLKGVDSTLKIQPAKLEDSAVYLCASSLERHNNEQFFGPGTRLTVL.

This clonotype was detected ten times or more. This chain uses TRBV6-2 or TRBV6-3 with TRBJ1-4; D unclear. CDR3 length: 12 residues. Germline CDR1 reads MNHEY; CDR2 reads SVGEGT. Trimming cost V 6 bases and J 8 bases, with 10 bases left between them. The CDR3 loop reads CASSEAYEKLFF. DNA of the CDR3: TGTGCCAGCAGCGAGGCATACGAAAAACTGTTTTTT.

This clonotype has a handful of counts. V gene TRBV7-9 combines with J gene TRBJ1-1; D is unclear. Trimming removed 3 bases from V and 11 bases from J, with 10 bases in between. Germline loops: CDR1 SEHNR, CDR2 FQNEAQ (reference sequence). The CDR3 runs to 11 residues. The CDR3 DNA is TGTGCCAGCAGCTTCGACAAATTGGCTTTCTTT. Translation gives CASSFDKLAFF.

This clonotype was detected only a few times. This rearrangement joins TRBV10-2 to TRBJ1-1; D gene unclear. The CDR3 length is 14 residues. Germline V gene sequence: CDR1 WSHSY, CDR2 SAAADI. The V gene lost 2 bases and the J gene lost 3 bases, with 10 bases spanning the gap. This chain's CDR3 is CASSEMVGYTEAFF. The DNA of the CDR3 is TGCGCCAGCAGTGAGATGGTCGGTTACACTGAAGCTTTCTTT.

This chain links TRBV20-1 with TRBJ2-1, with no clear D. The CDR3 is made up of 12 amino acids. Trimming removed 3 bases at V and 8 bases at J, with 11 bases between. Germline V gene sequence: CDR1 DFQATT, CDR2 SNEGSKA (reference sequence). CDR3 protein: CSASIAWYEQFF. CDR3 bases: TGCAGTGCTAGCATTGCGTGGTATGAGCAGTTCTTC.

The chain recombines TRBV28 with TRBJ2-1; perhaps TRBD1 as D (6 bases). Germline V gene sequence: CDR1 MDHEN, CDR2 SYDVKM. The length of the CDR3 is 12 residues. V was trimmed by 7 bases and J by 10 bases, leaving 14 bases between them. For the CDR3, the DNA is TGTGCCAGCAACTCCAGGGGAAGGGAGCAGTTCTTC. Residues: CASNSRGREQFF. The variable domain in full, with the rest retrieved from reference TRBV28 and TRBJ2-1, is DVKVTQSSRYLVKRTGEKVFLECVQDMDHENMFWYRQDPGLGLRLIYFSYDVKMKEKGDIPEGYSVSREKKERFSLILESASTNQTSMYLCASNSRGREQFFGPGTRLTVL.

This clonotype was seen many times. This chain joins TRBV7-9 and TRBJ2-7; no firm D call. The CDR3 is 15 residues long. CDR1 is SEHNR and CDR2 is FQNEAQ in the germline V gene (reference sequence). V lost 5 bases and J 6 bases, leaving 20 bases between the germline ends. The CDR3 region is CASSPPVLPEGEQYF. The CDR3 DNA reads TGTGCCAGCAGCCCGCCAGTCCTCCCCGAAGGCGAGCAGTACTTC.

This clonotype was counted at least ten times. The CDR3 nucleotides read TGTGCCAGCAGCTTGAGTAGCGGGTACACAGATACGCAGTATTTT. Translating gives CASSLSSGYTDTQYF. The chain carries TRBV7-6 and TRBJ2-3; 7 bases align to TRBD2. Trimming removed 3 bases from V and 2 bases from J; junction bases left unmatched: 5. Germline-derived CDR1 and CDR2 are SGHVS and FNYEAQ. The CDR3 has 15 amino acids.

This clonotype occurred a few times. The chain combines TRBV18 with TRBJ1-1, with D tentatively TRBD1 (5 bases). This CDR3 is 12 amino acids long. V gave up 4 bases and J gave up 8 bases, with 11 bases separating them. Germline lookup yields CDR1 KGHSH and CDR2 LQKENI. In nucleotides, the CDR3 is TGTGCCAGCTCACGATATGGGGACGAAGCTTTCTTT. Translating gives CASSRYGDEAFF.

The sample holds a few counts of this clonotype. The chain carries TRBV11-2 and TRBJ1-5; no clear D gene. V lost 3 bases, J lost 4 bases, and 10 bases lay in between. Germline CDR1 is SGHAT and CDR2 is FQNNGV. The CDR3 is made up of 14 amino acids. CDR3 coding DNA: TGTGCCAGCAGCTTCTCGGGCGGTAATCAGCCCCAGCATTTT. Translating it yields CASSFSGGNQPQHF.

This clonotype appeared a few times. This rearrangement joins TRBV5-5 to TRBJ2-1, with D tentatively TRBD1 (5 bases). Trimming cost V 0 bases and J 5 bases, with 9 bases left between them. This CDR3 spans 14 amino acids. Germline CDR1 SGHKS, CDR2 YYEKEE (reference sequence). CDR3 DNA: TGTGCCAGCAGCTTGGGACAGTTAAACAATGAGCAGTTCTTC. It translates to CASSLGQLNNEQFF.

This clonotype has a handful of counts. V and J are TRBV20-1 and TRBJ2-7; D remains ambiguous. Germline V CDR1 and CDR2: DFQATT, SNEGSKA (reference sequence). Trimming stripped 2 bases from V and 3 bases from J, with 11 bases between. CDR3 length equals 13 residues. The CDR3 loop reads CSARPARYYEQYF. CDR3 DNA sequence: TGCAGTGCTAGACCGGCCAGGTACTACGAGCAGTACTTC.

The V gene is TRBV5-5, the J gene TRBJ2-1; D remains unclear. Germline CDR1 and CDR2: SGHKS and YYEKEE (reference sequence). V lost 0 bases to trimming and J lost 2 bases, with 3 bases between them. This CDR3 contains 13 residues. The CDR3 is CASSLVAYNEQFF. As DNA, the CDR3 is TGTGCCAGCAGCTTGGTCGCCTACAATGAGCAGTTCTTC.

CDR3 sequence reads: CSAKPGLEQYF. CDR3 DNA sequence: TGCAGTGCTAAGCCCGGCCTCGAGCAGTACTTC. The chain is built from TRBV20-1 and TRBJ2-7, with D unclear. Germline lookup yields CDR1 DFQATT and CDR2 SNEGSKA (reference sequence). Deletions cut 4 bases from V and 6 bases from J, with 10 bases between. This CDR3 spans 11 amino acids.

This clonotype has only a few counts. The chain carries TRBV28 and TRBJ2-2, with D possibly being TRBD2 (5 bases). The CDR3 extends over 17 amino acids. CDR1 and CDR2 (germline): MDHEN, SYDVKM. Trimming shortened V by 8 bases and J by 0 bases, and 19 bases separated the two germline ends. The CDR3 DNA is TGTGCCAGCTCTGGACTTAAGGTAGCCCCGAACACCGGGGAGCTGTTTTTT. Translated, it gives CASSGLKVAPNTGELFF.